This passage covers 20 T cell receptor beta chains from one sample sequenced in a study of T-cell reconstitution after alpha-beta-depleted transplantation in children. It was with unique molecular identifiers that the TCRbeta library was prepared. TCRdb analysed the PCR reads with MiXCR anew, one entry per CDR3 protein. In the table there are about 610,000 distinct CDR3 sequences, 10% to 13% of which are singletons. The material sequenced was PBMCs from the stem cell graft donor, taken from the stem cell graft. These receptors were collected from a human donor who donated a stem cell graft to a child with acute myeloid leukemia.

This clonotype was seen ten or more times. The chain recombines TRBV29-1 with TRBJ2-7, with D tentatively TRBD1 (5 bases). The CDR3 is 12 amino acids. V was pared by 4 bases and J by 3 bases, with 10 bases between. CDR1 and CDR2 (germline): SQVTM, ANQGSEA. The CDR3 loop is CSVVNRIYEQYF. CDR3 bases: TGCAGCGTTGTGAACAGGATCTACGAGCAGTACTTC.

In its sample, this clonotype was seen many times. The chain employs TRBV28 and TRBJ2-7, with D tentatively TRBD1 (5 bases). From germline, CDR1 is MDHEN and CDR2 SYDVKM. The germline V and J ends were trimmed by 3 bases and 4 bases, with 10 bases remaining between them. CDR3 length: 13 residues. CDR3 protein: CASSLSRVYEQYF. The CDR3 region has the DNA TGTGCCAGCAGTTTGTCCAGGGTTTACGAGCAGTACTTC.

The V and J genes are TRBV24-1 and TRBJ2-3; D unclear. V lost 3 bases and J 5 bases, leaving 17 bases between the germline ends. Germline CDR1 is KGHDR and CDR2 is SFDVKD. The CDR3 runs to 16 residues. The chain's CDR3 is CATSDTDAKRVDTQYF. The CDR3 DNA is TGTGCCACCAGTGATACGGACGCCAAAAGGGTAGATACGCAGTATTTT.

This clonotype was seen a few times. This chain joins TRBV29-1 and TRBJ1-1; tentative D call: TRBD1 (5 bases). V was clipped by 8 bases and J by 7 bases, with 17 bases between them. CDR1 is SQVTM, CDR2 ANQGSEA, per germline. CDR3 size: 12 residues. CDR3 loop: CSRPGEGYEAFF. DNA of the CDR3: TGCAGCCGTCCGGGGGAGGGGTATGAAGCTTTCTTT. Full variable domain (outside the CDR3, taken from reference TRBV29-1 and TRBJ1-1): SAVISQKPSRDICQRGTSLTIQCQVDSQVTMMFWYRQQPGQSLTLIATANQGSEATYESGFVIDKFPISRPNLTFSTLTVSNMSPEDSSIYLCSRPGEGYEAFFGQGTRLTVV.

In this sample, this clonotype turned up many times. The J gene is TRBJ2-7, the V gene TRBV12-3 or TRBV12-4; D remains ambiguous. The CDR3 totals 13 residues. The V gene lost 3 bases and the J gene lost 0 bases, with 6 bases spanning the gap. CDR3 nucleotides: TGTGCCAGCAGTTTTAGGACCTCCTACGAGCAGTACTTC. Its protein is CASSFRTSYEQYF.

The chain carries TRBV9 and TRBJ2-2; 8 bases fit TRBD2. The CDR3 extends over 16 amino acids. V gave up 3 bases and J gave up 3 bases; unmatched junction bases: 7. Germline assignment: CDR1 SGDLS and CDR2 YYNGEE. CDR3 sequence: CASSAQAGGHTGELFF. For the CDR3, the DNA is TGTGCCAGCAGCGCCCAGGCGGGAGGACACACCGGGGAGCTGTTTTTT.

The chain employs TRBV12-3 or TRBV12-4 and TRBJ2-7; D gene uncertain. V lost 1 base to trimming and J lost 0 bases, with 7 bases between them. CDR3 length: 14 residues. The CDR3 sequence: CASSLVGPSYEQYF. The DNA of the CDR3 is TGTGCCAGCAGTTTAGTCGGGCCCTCCTACGAGCAGTACTTC.

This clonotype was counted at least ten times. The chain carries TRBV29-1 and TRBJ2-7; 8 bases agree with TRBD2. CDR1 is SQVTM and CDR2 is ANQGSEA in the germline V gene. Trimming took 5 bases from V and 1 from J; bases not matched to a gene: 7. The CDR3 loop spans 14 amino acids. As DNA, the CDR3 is TGCAGCGTTCCTCGGGAGGGAGAGTCCTACGAGCAGTACTTC. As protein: CSVPREGESYEQYF.

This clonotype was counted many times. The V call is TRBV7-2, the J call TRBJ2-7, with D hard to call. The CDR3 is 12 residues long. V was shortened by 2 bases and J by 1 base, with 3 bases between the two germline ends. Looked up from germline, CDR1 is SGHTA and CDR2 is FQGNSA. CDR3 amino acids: CASSLMSYEQYF. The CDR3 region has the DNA TGTGCCAGCAGCTTAATGTCCTACGAGCAGTACTTC.

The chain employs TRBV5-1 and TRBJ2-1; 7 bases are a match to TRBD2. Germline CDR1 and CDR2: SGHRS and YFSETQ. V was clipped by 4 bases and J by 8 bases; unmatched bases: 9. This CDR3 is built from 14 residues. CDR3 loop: CASSLDAGVYEQFF. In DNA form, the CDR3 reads TGCGCCAGCAGCCTAGACGCGGGAGTATATGAGCAGTTCTTC. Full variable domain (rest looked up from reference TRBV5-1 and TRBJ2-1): KAGVTQTPRYLIKTRGQQVTLSCSPISGHRSVSWYQQTPGQGLQFLFEYFSETQRNKGNFPGRFSGRQFSNSRSEMNVSTLELGDSALYLCASSLDAGVYEQFFGPGTRLTVL.

The DNA of the CDR3 is TGTGCCAGCAGTGAACTCGGTGGCCCCTATGGCTACACCTTC. The encoded protein is CASSELGGPYGYTF. V gene TRBV25-1 combines with J gene TRBJ1-2; D is unclear. The CDR3 consists of 14 residues. V shed 2 bases and J shed 4 bases, with 11 bases lying between them. The V gene's germline CDR1 is MGHDK and CDR2 SYGVNS.

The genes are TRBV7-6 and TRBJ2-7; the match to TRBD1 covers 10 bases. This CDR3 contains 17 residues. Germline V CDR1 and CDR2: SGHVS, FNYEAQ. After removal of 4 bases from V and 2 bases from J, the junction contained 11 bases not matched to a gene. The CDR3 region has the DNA TGTGCCAGCAGCTCTCTAACCTCCGGGACAGGGGCCTACGAGCAGTACTTC. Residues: CASSSLTSGTGAYEQYF. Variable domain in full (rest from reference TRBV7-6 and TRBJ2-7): GAGVSQSPRYKVTKRGQDVALRCDPISGHVSLYWYRQALGQGPEFLTYFNYEAQQDKSGLPNDRFSAERPEGSISTLTIQRTEQRDSAMYRCASSSLTSGTGAYEQYFGPGTRLTVT.

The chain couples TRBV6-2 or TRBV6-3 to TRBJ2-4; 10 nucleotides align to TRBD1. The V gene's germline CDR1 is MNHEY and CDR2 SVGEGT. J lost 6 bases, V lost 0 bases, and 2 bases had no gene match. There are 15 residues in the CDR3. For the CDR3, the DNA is TGTGCCAGCAGTTACTCGACAGGGGGCTCAAACATTCAGTACTTC. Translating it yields CASSYSTGGSNIQYF.

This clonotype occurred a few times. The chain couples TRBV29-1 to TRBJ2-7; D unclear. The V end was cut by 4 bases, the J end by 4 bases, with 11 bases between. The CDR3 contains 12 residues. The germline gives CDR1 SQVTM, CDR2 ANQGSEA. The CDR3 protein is CSVVATGYEQYF. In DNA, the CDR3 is TGCAGCGTTGTCGCCACTGGATACGAGCAGTACTTC.

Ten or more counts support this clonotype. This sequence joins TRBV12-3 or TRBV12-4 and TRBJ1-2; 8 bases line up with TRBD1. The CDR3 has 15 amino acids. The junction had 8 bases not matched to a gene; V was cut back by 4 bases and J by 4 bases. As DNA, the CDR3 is TGTGCCAGCAGTTCCACCCGACAGGGGACCTATGGCTACACCTTC. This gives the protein CASSSTRQGTYGYTF.

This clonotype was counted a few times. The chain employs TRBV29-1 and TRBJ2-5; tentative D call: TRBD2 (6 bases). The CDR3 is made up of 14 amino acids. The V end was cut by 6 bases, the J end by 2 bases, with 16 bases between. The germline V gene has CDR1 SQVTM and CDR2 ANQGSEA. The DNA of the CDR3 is TGCAGCGTCGTCCCGCGGGACCTACAAGAGACCCAGTACTTC. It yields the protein CSVVPRDLQETQYF. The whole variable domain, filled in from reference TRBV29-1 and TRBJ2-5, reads SAVISQKPSRDICQRGTSLTIQCQVDSQVTMMFWYRQQPGQSLTLIATANQGSEATYESGFVIDKFPISRPNLTFSTLTVSNMSPEDSSIYLCSVVPRDLQETQYFGPGTRLLVL.

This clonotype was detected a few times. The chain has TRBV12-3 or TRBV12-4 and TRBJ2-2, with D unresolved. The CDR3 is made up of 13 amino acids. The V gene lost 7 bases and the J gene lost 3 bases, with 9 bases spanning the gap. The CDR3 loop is CASKTWDTGELFF. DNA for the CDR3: TGTGCCAGCAAGACCTGGGACACCGGGGAGCTGTTTTTT.

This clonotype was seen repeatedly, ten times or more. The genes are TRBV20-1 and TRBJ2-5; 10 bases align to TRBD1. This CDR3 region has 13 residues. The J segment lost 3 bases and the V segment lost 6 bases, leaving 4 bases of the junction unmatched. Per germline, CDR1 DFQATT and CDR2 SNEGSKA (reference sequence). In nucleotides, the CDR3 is TGCAGTGCCCGACAGGGGGCGAAAGAGACCCAGTACTTC. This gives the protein CSARQGAKETQYF.

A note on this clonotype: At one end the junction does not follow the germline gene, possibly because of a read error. CDR3 in DNA: TGTGCCACCAGCCGAGAAAATCAAGAGACCCAGTACTTC. This gives the protein CATSRENQETQYF. V and J are TRBV15 and TRBJ2-5; no definite D call. This CDR3 comprises 13 residues. From germline, CDR1 is LNHNV and CDR2 YYDKDF (reference sequence).

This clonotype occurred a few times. The CDR3 sequence: CASTWGAGIEAFF. The CDR3 nucleotides read TGTGCCAGCACCTGGGGGGCAGGCATTGAAGCTTTCTTT. This chain links TRBV28 with TRBJ1-1; a possible D gene is TRBD1 (6 bases). Looked up from germline, CDR1 is MDHEN and CDR2 is SYDVKM. The CDR3 contains 13 residues. V shed 7 bases and J shed 7 bases, with 16 bases lying between them.